The rows below give T cell receptor beta chains drawn from one sample of a study of T cell repertoires in ileal Crohn's disease. Clones were read by immunoSEQ multiplex PCR, and TCRdb kept only the in-frame ones, dropping some. The repertoire consists of 15,000 to 20,000 clones, with 90% to 95% occurring once and the leading ten covering 3.4%. The source material was ileal tissue. The receptor set was obtained from an adult with Crohn's disease. Each CDR3 is given with its conserved first and last residue. Each record gives: J gene, clone size, D gene, V gene, CDR3 protein, CDR3 DNA. D genes are given only for firm matches. Expanded clones get a size class; other rows say once, few or many, or leave the size out.

J: TRBJ1-1
size: .
D: TRBD1
V: TRBV2
CDR3: CASSRRGRLEAFF
DNA: TGTGCCAGCAGTAGAAGGGGGCGGCTTGAAGCTTTCTTT

J: TRBJ2-3
size: .
D: .
V: TRBV7-8
CDR3: CASSLGGDTDTQYF
DNA: TGTGCCAGCAGCTTAGGGGGGGACACAGATACGCAGTATTTT

J: TRBJ2-7
size: .
D: .
V: TRBV5-6
CDR3: CASSTQGWSYEQYF
DNA: TGTGCCAGCAGCACACAGGGCTGGTCCTACGAGCAGTACTTC

J: TRBJ1-1
size: .
D: TRBD1
V: TRBV5-6
CDR3: CASSQIPGQGAEAFF
DNA: TGTGCCAGCAGCCAAATTCCGGGACAGGGTGCTGAAGCTTTCTTT

J: TRBJ1-4
size: .
D: .
V: TRBV10-3
CDR3: CAISSGATNEKLFF
DNA: TGTGCCATCAGCTCCGGGGCAACTAATGAAAAACTGTTTTTT

J: TRBJ1-6
size: .
D: TRBD1
V: TRBV11-2
CDR3: CASSATGGRMSPLHF
DNA: TGTGCCAGCAGCGCGACAGGGGGCCGAATGTCACCCCTCCACTTT

J: TRBJ1-1
size: .
D: .
V: TRBV25-1
CDR3: CASSLGVNTEAFF
DNA: TGTGCCAGCAGCCTCGGGGTGAACACTGAAGCTTTCTTT

J: TRBJ2-3
size: .
D: .
V: TRBV2
CDR3: CASSASDTQYF
DNA: TGTGCCAGCAGTGCCTCAGATACGCAGTATTTT

J: TRBJ2-5
size: .
D: .
V: TRBV19
CDR3: CASSIRETQYF
DNA: TGTGCCAGTAGTATCAGGGAGACCCAGTACTTC

J: TRBJ1-5
size: once
D: TRBD1
V: TRBV19
CDR3: CASSITGGAQPQHF
DNA: TGTGCCAGTAGTATCACAGGGGGCGCACAGCCCCAGCATTTT

J: TRBJ2-1
size: .
D: TRBD1
V: TRBV5-1
CDR3: CASSLDRGSYNEQFF
DNA: TGCGCCAGCAGCTTGGACAGGGGATCCTACAATGAGCAGTTCTTC

J: TRBJ2-1
size: .
D: .
V: TRBV7-9
CDR3: CASSWVGGPGNEQFF
DNA: TGTGCCAGCAGCTGGGTCGGGGGACCCGGCAATGAGCAGTTCTTC

J: TRBJ2-7
size: once
D: TRBD1
V: TRBV7-3
CDR3: CASSQDRGGYEQYF
DNA: TGTGCCAGCAGCCAGGACAGGGGAGGATACGAGCAGTACTTC

J: TRBJ1-2
size: .
D: .
V: TRBV5-1
CDR3: CASSFGDGSHGYTF
DNA: TGCGCCAGCAGCTTCGGAGACGGGTCCCATGGCTACACCTTC

J: TRBJ2-7
size: .
D: TRBD2
V: TRBV11-2
CDR3: CASSPTSGVPYEQYF
DNA: TGTGCCAGCAGCCCGACTAGCGGGGTCCCCTACGAGCAGTACTTC

J: TRBJ1-2
size: .
D: TRBD1
V: TRBV6-1
CDR3: CASSGRTGGPRSRYGYTF
DNA: TGTGCCAGCAGTGGCAGGACAGGGGGCCCACGAAGTCGCTATGGCTACACCTTC

J: TRBJ2-7
size: .
D: .
V: TRBV4-1
CDR3: CASSSPGQAYEQYF
DNA: TGCGCCAGCAGCAGTCCGGGACAAGCCTACGAGCAGTACTTC

J: TRBJ2-1
size: .
D: TRBD2
V: TRBV5-6
CDR3: CASSPTSGGYNEQFF
DNA: TGTGCCAGCAGTCCCACTAGCGGGGGCTACAATGAGCAGTTCTTC

J: TRBJ1-5
size: .
D: TRBD1
V: TRBV19
CDR3: CASSWTGAPQHF
DNA: TGTGCCAGTAGCTGGACAGGGGCGCCCCAGCATTTT

J: TRBJ2-2
size: .
D: TRBD1
V: TRBV4-2
CDR3: CASSQTGANTGELFF
DNA: TGTGCCAGCAGCCAGACAGGGGCGAACACCGGGGAGCTGTTTTTT

J: TRBJ2-7
size: .
D: .
V: TRBV10-3
CDR3: CAIILNSLSDYEQYF
DNA: TGTGCCATCATTTTGAACAGCCTCTCGGACTACGAGCAGTACTTC

J: TRBJ1-1
size: .
D: .
V: TRBV5-5
CDR3: CATGRGMNTEAFF
DNA: TGTGCCACCGGGAGGGGCATGAACACTGAAGCTTTCTTT

J: TRBJ2-2
size: once
D: .
V: TRBV7-6
CDR3: CASSPLGATGELFF
DNA: TGTGCCAGCAGCCCGTTGGGAGCCACCGGGGAGCTGTTTTTT

J: TRBJ2-1
size: .
D: TRBD2
V: TRBV18
CDR3: CASSLLGLAAPNEQFF
DNA: TGTGCCAGCTCTCTTCTGGGACTAGCGGCTCCTAATGAGCAGTTCTTC

J: TRBJ2-3
size: once
D: TRBD1
V: TRBV6-6
CDR3: CASISGDRDPTDTQYF
DNA: TGTGCCAGCATAAGTGGGGACAGGGATCCCACAGATACGCAGTATTTT

J: TRBJ1-4
size: .
D: .
V: TRBV2
CDR3: CASSGDGLTTNEKLFF
DNA: TGTGCCAGCAGTGGGGACGGACTAACAACTAATGAAAAACTGTTTTTT

J: TRBJ2-1
size: .
D: .
V: TRBV2
CDR3: CADRDGYPPEQFF
DNA: TGTGCGGACCGGGATGGCTACCCCCCTGAGCAGTTCTTC

J: TRBJ2-7
size: .
D: .
V: TRBV7-9
CDR3: CASSPKGSSYEQYF
DNA: TGTGCCAGCAGCCCTAAAGGGAGCTCCTACGAGCAGTACTTC

J: TRBJ1-1
size: .
D: .
V: TRBV27
CDR3: CASSDTDTEAFF
DNA: TGTGCCAGCAGTGACACGGACACTGAAGCTTTCTTT

J: TRBJ2-1
size: .
D: TRBD2
V: TRBV27
CDR3: CASSLSITSGGYRQFF
DNA: TGTGCCAGCAGTTTATCGATCACTAGCGGGGGGTATCGCCAGTTCTTC

J: TRBJ2-3
size: .
D: TRBD2
V: TRBV11-1
CDR3: CASSFGLAGEGNTQYF
DNA: TGTGCCAGCAGCTTCGGACTAGCGGGGGAAGGGAATACGCAGTATTTT

J: TRBJ2-5
size: .
D: .
V: TRBV9
CDR3: CASSVANSQETQYF
DNA: TGTGCCAGCAGCGTAGCGAACAGCCAAGAGACCCAGTACTTC

J: TRBJ2-2
size: .
D: .
V: TRBV10-3
CDR3: CAISESGQPNTGELFF
DNA: TGTGCCATCAGTGAGTCGGGGCAGCCCAACACCGGGGAGCTGTTTTTT

J: TRBJ1-6
size: .
D: TRBD1
V: TRBV9
CDR3: CASSASGQEDSPLHF
DNA: TGTGCCAGCAGCGCGTCGGGACAGGAGGATTCACCCCTCCACTTT

J: TRBJ1-1
size: .
D: .
V: TRBV30
CDR3: CAWSSLGGGGTEAFF
DNA: TGTGCCTGGAGTTCCCTCGGCGGGGGTGGAACTGAAGCTTTCTTT

J: TRBJ1-5
size: .
D: .
V: TRBV4-1
CDR3: CASSQDTGSSNQPQHF
DNA: TGCGCCAGCAGCCAAGATACAGGCAGCAGCAATCAGCCCCAGCATTTT

J: TRBJ2-5
size: .
D: TRBD1
V: TRBV7-9
CDR3: CASSSGTDQETQYF
DNA: TGTGCCAGCAGCTCCGGGACAGATCAAGAGACCCAGTACTTC

J: TRBJ1-1
size: .
D: TRBD1
V: TRBV9
CDR3: CASSAMTGGSRPKGSSTEAFF
DNA: TGTGCCAGCAGCGCCATGACAGGGGGCTCCCGTCCAAAAGGTAGTAGCACTGAAGCTTTCTTT

J: TRBJ2-1
size: .
D: .
V: TRBV15
CDR3: CATSRGAAYNEQFF
DNA: TGTGCCACCAGCAGAGGGGCCGCCTACAATGAGCAGTTCTTC

J: TRBJ1-1
size: .
D: .
V: TRBV10-3
CDR3: CAISDYRENTEAFF
DNA: TGTGCCATCAGTGATTACAGGGAGAACACTGAAGCTTTCTTT

J: TRBJ2-3
size: .
D: .
V: TRBV5-1
CDR3: CASSSGVEPNTDTQYF
DNA: TGCGCCAGCAGCTCCGGGGTGGAACCGAACACAGATACGCAGTATTTT

J: TRBJ2-7
size: .
D: .
V: TRBV1
CDR3: CTSSQESEGDSRHEQYF
DNA: TGCACCAGCAGCCAAGAAAGCGAAGGAGACAGTAGACACGAGCAGTACTTC

J: TRBJ1-1
size: .
D: .
V: TRBV7-8
CDR3: CASNLAEVTEAFF
DNA: TGTGCCAGCAACTTAGCTGAGGTAACTGAAGCTTTCTTT

J: TRBJ1-2
size: .
D: .
V: TRBV6-1
CDR3: CASSDRSAANYGYTF
DNA: TGTGCCAGCAGTGACAGGTCGGCAGCTAACTATGGCTACACCTTC

J: TRBJ2-3
size: .
D: TRBD1
V: TRBV6-1
CDR3: CASSEVGQGVDTQYF
DNA: TGTGCCAGCAGTGAAGTTGGGCAGGGGGTGGATACGCAGTATTTT

J: TRBJ2-3
size: .
D: TRBD1
V: TRBV10-3
CDR3: CAISTTGALTDTQYF
DNA: TGTGCCATCAGTACGACAGGGGCCCTCACAGATACGCAGTATTTT

J: TRBJ1-1
size: .
D: TRBD1
V: TRBV4-1
CDR3: CASRPTGGNTEAFF
DNA: TGCGCCAGCAGACCGACAGGGGGCAACACTGAAGCTTTCTTT